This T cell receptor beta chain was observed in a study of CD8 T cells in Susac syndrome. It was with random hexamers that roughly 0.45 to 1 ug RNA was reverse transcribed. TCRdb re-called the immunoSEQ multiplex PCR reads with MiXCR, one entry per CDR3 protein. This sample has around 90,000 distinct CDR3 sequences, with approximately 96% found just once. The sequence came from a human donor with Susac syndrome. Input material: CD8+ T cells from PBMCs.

The chain's CDR3 is CASSYGTGDQPQHF. In DNA, the CDR3 is TGTGCCAGCAGTTACGGGACAGGGGACCAGCCCCAGCATTTT. The V gene is TRBV6-5, the J gene TRBJ1-5; 10 nucleotides align to TRBD1. The CDR3 sequence is 14 residues long. The V gene end was trimmed by 2 bases and the J gene end by 7 bases; junction bases not matched to a gene: 2. CDR1 is MNHEY and CDR2 is SVGAGI in the germline V gene.